This entry is about one TCR beta chain. Its antigen is currently unknown. PCR amplification relied on 60 Vbeta primers (plus 13 Jbeta primers). Assay: immunoSEQ multiplex PCR; the TCRdb copy retains only in-frame clones and omits some. Of 85,000 to 130,000 clones listed, roughly 83% are singletons. The sample comes from a study of cytomegalovirus exposure and HLA in healthy donors. Whole-study findings and limits: Later work found that TCR association rates differed between HLA loci; DRB1 had the most and HLA-C the fewest.

CDR3 length: 18 amino acids. Trimming cost V 2 bases and J 2 bases, with 20 bases left between them. Germline lookup yields CDR1 MGHRA and CDR2 YSYEKL. Sequenced input: PBMCs. The chain has TRBV4-1 and TRBJ2-3; the D gene is possibly TRBD1 (6 bases). This clonotype was sampled from a female donor in good health and CMV-seropositive. Written as DNA, the CDR3 is TGCGCCAGCAGCCAATTGGGGCCGACAGGCCTGCACACAGATACGCAGTATTTT. Protein product: CASSQLGPTGLHTDTQYF.